Listed below are T cell receptor beta chains from one sample, sequenced in a study of blood T cell repertoires in COVID-19. The protocol was immunoSEQ multiplex PCR, while the TCRdb copy is restricted to in-frame clones and leaves out a portion. The repertoire holds more than 300,000 clones, with about 90% as singletons. Material for sequencing was PBMCs or T cells enriched from blood (not recorded which). These receptor sequences come from a man in his forties in a cohort exposed to, infected with or recovered from COVID-19 (not recorded which). Both conserved end residues are part of each CDR3. The D gene is left open where the match is weak. Clone size, where shown, is once, few, many, or a class for clones that have expanded.

>NA|TRBD2|TRBJ2-5|14|TRBV18
CASSPGGPGETQYF
TGTGCCAGCTCACCGGGAGGGCCAGGGGAGACCCAGTACTTC
>NA|NA|TRBJ1-5|13|TRBV10-3
CATRGGVNQPQHF
TGTGCCACGCGGGGAGGAGTAAATCAGCCCCAGCATTTT
>NA|TRBD1|TRBJ1-1|13|TRBV5-1
CASSWDRNTEAFF
TGCGCCAGCAGCTGGGACAGGAACACTGAAGCTTTCTTT
>few|NA|TRBJ1-1|13|TRBV5-1
CASTVVGNTEAFF
TGCGCCAGCACAGTGGTTGGGAACACTGAAGCTTTCTTT
>NA|TRBD2|TRBJ2-1|15|TRBV7-8
CASSLATGGPNEQFF
TGTGCCAGCAGCTTAGCTACGGGAGGGCCTAATGAGCAGTTCTTC
>NA|TRBD1|TRBJ2-2|15|TRBV6-5
CASRGTGIGVGELFF
TGTGCCAGCAGAGGGACAGGGATCGGGGTCGGGGAGCTGTTTTTT
>NA|NA|TRBJ1-1|16|TRBV3-1/TRBV3-2
CASSQRGGSRDTEAFF
TGTGCCAGCAGCCAAAGGGGAGGGAGTCGGGACACTGAAGCTTTCTTT
>NA|NA|TRBJ1-3|17|TRBV5-4
CASSLGGPAFSGNTIYF
TGTGCCAGCAGCTTGGGGGGGCCAGCGTTCTCTGGAAACACCATATATTTT
>NA|NA|TRBJ2-7|10|TRBV6-5
CAQRMYEQYF
TGTGCCCAGCGGATGTACGAGCAGTACTTC
>NA|TRBD2|TRBJ2-7|15|TRBV28
CASSSLAGAPYEQYF
TGTGCCAGCAGTTCCTTAGCGGGAGCACCCTACGAGCAGTACTTC
>NA|NA|TRBJ1-2|14|TRBV3-1/TRBV3-2
CASSQEPGRGGYTF
TGTGCCAGCAGCCAAGAACCGGGGAGGGGCGGCTACACCTTC
>NA|NA|TRBJ1-2|13|TRBV29-1
CSVQQANNYGYTF
TGCAGCGTTCAACAGGCTAATAACTATGGCTACACCTTC
>NA|TRBD1|TRBJ2-7|16|TRBV6-6
CASSLSPGQGAGEQYF
TGTGCCAGCAGTTTATCCCCGGGACAGGGGGCCGGTGAGCAGTACTTC
>NA|NA|TRBJ2-7|13|TRBV10-3
CAIRPQGAYEQYF
TGTGCCATCCGACCACAGGGAGCCTACGAGCAGTACTTC
>NA|NA|TRBJ1-2|15|TRBV13
CASSLEGEANYGYTF
TGTGCCAGCAGCTTAGAGGGGGAAGCTAACTATGGCTACACCTTC
>NA|NA|TRBJ2-2|14|TRBV5-4
CASSLFRDTGELFF
TGTGCCAGCAGCTTGTTCAGGGACACCGGGGAGCTGTTTTTT
>NA|NA|TRBJ1-5|14|TRBV10-2
CASSESGHGQPQHF
TGCGCCAGCAGTGAGTCGGGCCACGGTCAGCCCCAGCATTTT
>NA|TRBD1|TRBJ1-4|14|TRBV7-9
CASNPGQGEEKLFF
TGTGCCAGCAACCCGGGACAGGGAGAAGAAAAACTGTTTTTT
>NA|TRBD1|TRBJ1-4|15|TRBV5-1
CASSPPGQGTEKLFF
TGCGCCAGCAGCCCCCCGGGACAGGGGACTGAAAAACTGTTTTTT
>NA|TRBD1|TRBJ2-3|14|TRBV28
CATWDRRPGDTQYF
TGTGCCACTTGGGACAGGCGACCGGGAGATACGCAGTATTTT
>NA|TRBD1|TRBJ2-3|17|TRBV7-9
CASRPRTGEGGPDTQYF
TGTGCCAGCAGACCAAGGACAGGGGAGGGAGGACCAGATACGCAGTATTTT
>NA|TRBD1|TRBJ2-1|15|TRBV18
CASSPGTGPYNEQFF
TGTGCCAGCTCGCCCGGGACAGGGCCATACAATGAGCAGTTCTTC
>NA|TRBD1|TRBJ2-7|15|TRBV3-1/TRBV3-2
CASSQFPGQSYEQYF
TGTGCCAGCAGCCAATTCCCGGGACAGAGCTACGAGCAGTACTTC
>once|NA|TRBJ2-7|14|TRBV7-6
CASSDRGSPHEQYF
TGTGCCAGCAGCGATCGGGGGAGTCCCCACGAGCAGTACTTC
>NA|NA|TRBJ1-3|15|TRBV5-1
CASSLDTGSGNTIYF
TGCGCCAGCAGCTTGGACACGGGCTCTGGAAACACCATATATTTT
>NA|NA|TRBJ2-2|15|TRBV14
CASSLHGVGTGELFF
TGTGCCAGCAGCCTGCACGGGGTAGGCACCGGGGAGCTGTTTTTT
>NA|NA|TRBJ1-2|14|TRBV5-1
CASSLLGDKLGYTF
TGCGCCAGCAGCTTGTTAGGGGACAAGTTGGGCTACACCTTC
>NA|NA|TRBJ2-3|16|TRBV7-2
CASSIGTRELGDTQYF
TGTGCCAGCAGCATCGGGACAAGGGAGCTAGGGGATACGCAGTATTTT
>NA|NA|TRBJ2-7|16|TRBV21-1
CASSKYRGGSSYEQYF
TGTGCCAGCAGCAAATATCGAGGCGGGAGCTCCTACGAGCAGTACTTC
>NA|NA|TRBJ2-3|13|TRBV28
CASNKRNTDTQYF
TGTGCCAGCAACAAGCGGAACACAGATACGCAGTATTTT
>NA|NA|TRBJ2-3|15|TRBV27
CASGEGGGSTDTQYF
TGTGCCAGCGGCGAGGGGGGGGGAAGCACAGATACGCAGTATTTT
>NA|NA|TRBJ2-2|16|TRBV7-9
CASSPWRDWNTGELFF
TGTGCCAGCAGCCCGTGGCGGGACTGGAACACCGGGGAGCTGTTTTTT
>NA|TRBD1|TRBJ2-1|17|TRBV23-1
CASSLFLRTGINNEQFF
TGCGCCAGCAGCCTATTCCTCCGGACAGGGATAAACAATGAGCAGTTCTTC